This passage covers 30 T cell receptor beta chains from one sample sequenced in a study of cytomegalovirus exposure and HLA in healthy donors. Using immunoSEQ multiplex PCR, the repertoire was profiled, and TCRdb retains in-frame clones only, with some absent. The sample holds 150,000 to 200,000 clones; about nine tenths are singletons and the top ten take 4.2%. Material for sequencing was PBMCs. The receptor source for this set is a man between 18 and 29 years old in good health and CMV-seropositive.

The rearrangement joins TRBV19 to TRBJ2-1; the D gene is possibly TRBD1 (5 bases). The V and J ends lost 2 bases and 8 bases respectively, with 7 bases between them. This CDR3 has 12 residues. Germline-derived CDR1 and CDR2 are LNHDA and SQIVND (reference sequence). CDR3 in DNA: TGTGCCAGTAGTATACCCAGGGATGAGCAGTTCTTC. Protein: CASSIPRDEQFF.

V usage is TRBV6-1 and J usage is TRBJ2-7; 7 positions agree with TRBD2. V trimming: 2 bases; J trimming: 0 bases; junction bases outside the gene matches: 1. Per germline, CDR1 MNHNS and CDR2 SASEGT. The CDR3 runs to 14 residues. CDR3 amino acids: CASSESGGSYEQYF. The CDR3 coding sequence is TGTGCCAGCAGTGAATCGGGGGGCTCCTACGAGCAGTACTTC.

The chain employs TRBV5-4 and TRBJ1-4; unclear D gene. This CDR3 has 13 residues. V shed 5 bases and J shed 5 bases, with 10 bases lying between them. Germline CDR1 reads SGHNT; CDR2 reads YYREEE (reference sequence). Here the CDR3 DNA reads TGTGCCAGCAGTCCGACCGGGAATGAAAAACTGTTTTTT. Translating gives CASSPTGNEKLFF.

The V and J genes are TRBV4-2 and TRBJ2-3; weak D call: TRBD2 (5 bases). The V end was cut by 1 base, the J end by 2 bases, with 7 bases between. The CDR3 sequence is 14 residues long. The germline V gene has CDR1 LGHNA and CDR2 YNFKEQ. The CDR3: CASSQGSATDTQYF. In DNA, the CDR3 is TGTGCCAGCAGCCAAGGTAGCGCCACAGATACGCAGTATTTT.

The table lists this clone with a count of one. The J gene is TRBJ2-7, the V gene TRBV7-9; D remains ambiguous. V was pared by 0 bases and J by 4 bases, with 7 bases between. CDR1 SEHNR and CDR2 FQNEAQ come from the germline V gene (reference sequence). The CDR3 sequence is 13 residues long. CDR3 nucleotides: TGTGCCAGCAGCTTAGCGTACATGTACGAGCAGTACTTC. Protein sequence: CASSLAYMYEQYF.

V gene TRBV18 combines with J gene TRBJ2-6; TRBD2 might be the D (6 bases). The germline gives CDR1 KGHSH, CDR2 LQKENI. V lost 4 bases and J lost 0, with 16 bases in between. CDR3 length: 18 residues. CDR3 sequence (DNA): TGTGCCAGCTCACTGACCCGGGACTCCCACTCTGGGGCCAACGTCCTGACTTTC. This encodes CASSLTRDSHSGANVLTF.

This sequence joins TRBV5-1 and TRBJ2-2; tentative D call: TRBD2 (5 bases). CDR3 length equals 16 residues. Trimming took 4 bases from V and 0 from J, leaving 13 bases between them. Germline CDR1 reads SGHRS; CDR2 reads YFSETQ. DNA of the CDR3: TGCGCCAGCAGCCCGGAGGCACTAGCGAACACCGGGGAGCTGTTTTTT. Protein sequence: CASSPEALANTGELFF.

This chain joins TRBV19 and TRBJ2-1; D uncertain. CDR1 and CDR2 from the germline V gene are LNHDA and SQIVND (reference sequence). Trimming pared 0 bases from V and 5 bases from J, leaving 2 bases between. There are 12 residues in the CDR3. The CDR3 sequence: CASSIDNNEQFF. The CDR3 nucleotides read TGTGCCAGTAGTATAGACAACAATGAGCAGTTCTTC.

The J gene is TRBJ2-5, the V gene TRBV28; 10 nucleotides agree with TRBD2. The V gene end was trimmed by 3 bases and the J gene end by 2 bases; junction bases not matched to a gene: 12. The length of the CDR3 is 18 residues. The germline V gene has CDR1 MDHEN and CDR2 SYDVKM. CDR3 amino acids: CASSFSVHGTSEQETQYF. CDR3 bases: TGTGCCAGCAGTTTTTCCGTACATGGGACTAGCGAACAAGAGACCCAGTACTTC.

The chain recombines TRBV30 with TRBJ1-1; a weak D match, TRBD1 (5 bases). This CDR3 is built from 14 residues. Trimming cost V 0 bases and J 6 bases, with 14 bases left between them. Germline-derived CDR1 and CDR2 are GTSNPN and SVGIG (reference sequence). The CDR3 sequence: CAWSVSGTSAEAFF. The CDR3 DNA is TGTGCCTGGAGTGTATCTGGGACTAGCGCTGAAGCTTTCTTT.

For the CDR3, the DNA is TGTGCCTCAGGAGACCCCACAGGGGTTGAAAAACTGTTTTTT. It codes for CASGDPTGVEKLFF. This chain uses TRBV30 with TRBJ1-4, with 7 bases identical to TRBD1. This CDR3 spans 14 amino acids. Germline lookup yields CDR1 GTSNPN and CDR2 SVGIG (reference sequence). Germline trimming cut 7 bases from V and 7 bases from J; bases unmatched to any gene: 12.

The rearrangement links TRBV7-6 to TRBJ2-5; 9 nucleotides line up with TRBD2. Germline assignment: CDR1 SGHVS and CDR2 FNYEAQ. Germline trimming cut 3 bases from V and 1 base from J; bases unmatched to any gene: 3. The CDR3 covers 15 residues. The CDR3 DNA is TGTGCCAGCAGCTTCCTAGCGGGGCCCCAAGAGACCCAGTACTTC. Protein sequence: CASSFLAGPQETQYF.

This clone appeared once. CDR3 region: CASSPRKAGDLSYEQYF. The CDR3 region has the DNA TGCGCCAGCAGCCCACGTAAAGCGGGAGACCTCAGCTACGAGCAGTACTTC. This rearrangement joins TRBV5-1 to TRBJ2-7; 8 positions match TRBD2. The V segment lost 4 bases and the J segment 3 bases; nucleotides outside the gene matches: 15. This CDR3 has 17 residues. Germline lookup yields CDR1 SGHRS and CDR2 YFSETQ.

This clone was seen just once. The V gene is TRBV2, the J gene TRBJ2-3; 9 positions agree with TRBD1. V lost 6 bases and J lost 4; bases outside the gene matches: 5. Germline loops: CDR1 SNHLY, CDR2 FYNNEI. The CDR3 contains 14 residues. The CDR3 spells CASRTGGSADTQYF. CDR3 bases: TGTGCCAGCAGGACAGGGGGTAGTGCAGATACGCAGTATTTT.

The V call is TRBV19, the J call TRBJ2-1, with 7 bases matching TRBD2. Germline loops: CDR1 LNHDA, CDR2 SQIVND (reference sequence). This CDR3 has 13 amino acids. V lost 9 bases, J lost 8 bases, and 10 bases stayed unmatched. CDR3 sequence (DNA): TGTGCCAGCGCACTAGCGAATTGGGATGAGCAGTTCTTC. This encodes CASALANWDEQFF.

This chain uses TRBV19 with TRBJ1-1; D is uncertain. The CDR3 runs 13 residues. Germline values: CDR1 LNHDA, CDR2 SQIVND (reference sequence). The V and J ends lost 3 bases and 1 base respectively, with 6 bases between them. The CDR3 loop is CASSITGNTEAFF. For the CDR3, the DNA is TGTGCCAGTAGTATTACGGGGAACACTGAAGCTTTCTTT.

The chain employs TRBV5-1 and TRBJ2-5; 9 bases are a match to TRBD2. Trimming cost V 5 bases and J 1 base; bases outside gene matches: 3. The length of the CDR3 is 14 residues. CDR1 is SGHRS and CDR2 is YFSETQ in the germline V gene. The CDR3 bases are TGCGCCAGCAGTGCGGGGGGGACCCAAGAGACCCAGTACTTC. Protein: CASSAGGTQETQYF.

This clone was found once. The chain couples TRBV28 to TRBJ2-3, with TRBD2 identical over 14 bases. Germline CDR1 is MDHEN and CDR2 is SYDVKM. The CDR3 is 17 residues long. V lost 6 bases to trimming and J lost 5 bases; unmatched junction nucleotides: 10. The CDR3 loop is CASSTPGTSGRLDTQYF. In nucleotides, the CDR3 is TGTGCCAGCAGCACCCCGGGGACTAGCGGGAGATTAGATACGCAGTATTTT.

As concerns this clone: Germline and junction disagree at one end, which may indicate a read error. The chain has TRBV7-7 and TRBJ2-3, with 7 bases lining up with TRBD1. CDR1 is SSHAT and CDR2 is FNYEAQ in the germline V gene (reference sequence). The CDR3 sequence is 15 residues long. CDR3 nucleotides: TGTGCTAGCAGCCTCGGACAGGCCAGCACAGATACGCAGTATTTT. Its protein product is CASSLGQASTDTQYF.

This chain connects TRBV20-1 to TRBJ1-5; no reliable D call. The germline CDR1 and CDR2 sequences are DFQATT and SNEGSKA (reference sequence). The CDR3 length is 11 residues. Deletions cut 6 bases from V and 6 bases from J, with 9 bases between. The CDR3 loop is CSALRVQPQHF. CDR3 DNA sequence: TGCAGTGCCCTCCGAGTTCAGCCCCAGCATTTT.

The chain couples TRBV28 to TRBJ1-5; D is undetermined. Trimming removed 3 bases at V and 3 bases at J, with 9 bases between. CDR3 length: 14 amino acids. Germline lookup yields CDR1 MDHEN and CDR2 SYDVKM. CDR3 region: CASSLTGYNQPQHF. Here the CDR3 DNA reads TGTGCCAGCAGTTTGACGGGATACAATCAGCCCCAGCATTTT.

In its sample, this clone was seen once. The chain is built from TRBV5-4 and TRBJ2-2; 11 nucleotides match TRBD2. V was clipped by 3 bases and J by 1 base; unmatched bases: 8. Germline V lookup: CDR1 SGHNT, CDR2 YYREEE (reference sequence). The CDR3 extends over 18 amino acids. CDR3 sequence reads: CASSSDRSGRVNTGELFF. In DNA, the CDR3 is TGTGCCAGCAGCTCGGACCGTAGCGGGAGGGTGAACACCGGGGAGCTGTTTTTT. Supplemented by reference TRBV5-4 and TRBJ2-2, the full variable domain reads ETGVTQSPTHLIKTRGQQVTLRCSSQSGHNTVSWYQQALGQGPQFIFQYYREEENGRGNFPPRFSGLQFPNYSSELNVNALELDDSALYLCASSSDRSGRVNTGELFFGEGSRLTVL.

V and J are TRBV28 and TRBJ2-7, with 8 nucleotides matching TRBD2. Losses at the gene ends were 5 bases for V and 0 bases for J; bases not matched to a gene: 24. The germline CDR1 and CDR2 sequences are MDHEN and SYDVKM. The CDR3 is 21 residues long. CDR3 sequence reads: CASSPRSLAESTTIYSYEQYF. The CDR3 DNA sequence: TGTGCCAGCAGTCCACGATCACTAGCGGAATCCACCACGATATACTCCTACGAGCAGTACTTC.

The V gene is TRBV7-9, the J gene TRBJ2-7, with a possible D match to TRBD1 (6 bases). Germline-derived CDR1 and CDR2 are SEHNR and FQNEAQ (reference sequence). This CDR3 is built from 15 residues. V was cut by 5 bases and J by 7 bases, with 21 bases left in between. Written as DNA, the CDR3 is TGTGCCAGCAGCCCAATAACAGGGCGAAACGGAGAGCAGTACTTC. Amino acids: CASSPITGRNGEQYF. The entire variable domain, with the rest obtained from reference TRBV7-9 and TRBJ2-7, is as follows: DTGVSQNPRHKITKRGQNVTFRCDPISEHNRLYWYRQTLGQGPEFLTYFQNEAQLEKSRLLSDRFSAERPKGSFSTLEIQRTEQGDSAMYLCASSPITGRNGEQYFGPGTRLTVT.

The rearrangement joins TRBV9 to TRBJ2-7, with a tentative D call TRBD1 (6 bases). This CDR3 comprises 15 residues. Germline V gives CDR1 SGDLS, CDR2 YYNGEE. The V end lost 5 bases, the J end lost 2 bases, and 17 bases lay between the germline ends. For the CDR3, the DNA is TGTGCCAGCAGTAAAGAACAGGGATTTCCCTACGAGCAGTACTTC. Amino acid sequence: CASSKEQGFPYEQYF.

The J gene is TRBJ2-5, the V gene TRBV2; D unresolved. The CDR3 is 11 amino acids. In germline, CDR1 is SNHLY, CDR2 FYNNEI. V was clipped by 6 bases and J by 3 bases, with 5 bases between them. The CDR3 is CASSPKETQYF. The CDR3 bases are TGTGCCAGCAGCCCTAAAGAGACCCAGTACTTC. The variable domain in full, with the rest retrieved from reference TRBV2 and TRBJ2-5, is EPEVTQTPSHQVTQMGQEVILRCVPISNHLYFYWYRQILGQKVEFLVSFYNNEISEKSEIFDDQFSVERPDGSNFTLKIRSTKLEDSAMYFCASSPKETQYFGPGTRLLVL.

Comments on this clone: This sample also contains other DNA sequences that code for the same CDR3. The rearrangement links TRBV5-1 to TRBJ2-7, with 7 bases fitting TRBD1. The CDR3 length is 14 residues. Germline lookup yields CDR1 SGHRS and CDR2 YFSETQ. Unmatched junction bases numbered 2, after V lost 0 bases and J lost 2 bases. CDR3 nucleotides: TGCGCCAGCAGCTTGGGTGGGACAGCCTACGAGCAGTACTTC. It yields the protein CASSLGGTAYEQYF.

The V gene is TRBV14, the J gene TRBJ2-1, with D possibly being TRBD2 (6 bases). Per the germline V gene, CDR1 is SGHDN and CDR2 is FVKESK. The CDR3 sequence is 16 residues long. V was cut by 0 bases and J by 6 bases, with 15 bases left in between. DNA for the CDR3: TGTGCCAGCAGCCAAGATCAGGACGGGACTTTCAATGAGCAGTTCTTC. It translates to CASSQDQDGTFNEQFF.

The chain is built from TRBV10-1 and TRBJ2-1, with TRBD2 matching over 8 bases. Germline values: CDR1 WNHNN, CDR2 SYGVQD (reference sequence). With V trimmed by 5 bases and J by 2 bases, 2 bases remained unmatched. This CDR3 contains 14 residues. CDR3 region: CASSSGSTYNEQFF. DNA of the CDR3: TGCGCCAGCAGTAGCGGGAGTACCTACAATGAGCAGTTCTTC.

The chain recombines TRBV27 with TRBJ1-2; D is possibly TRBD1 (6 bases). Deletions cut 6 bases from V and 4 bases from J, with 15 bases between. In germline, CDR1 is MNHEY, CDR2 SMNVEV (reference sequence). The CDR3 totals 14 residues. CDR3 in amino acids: CASRGTRDIYGYTF. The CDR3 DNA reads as TGTGCCAGCAGAGGGACCCGGGACATCTATGGCTACACCTTC.